This TCR beta chain was obtained from a study of CD8+ T cells in alopecia areata. The authors extracted RNA and reverse transcribed it into cDNA as the sequencing template. Sequencing used immunoSEQ multiplex PCR; TCRdb keeps in-frame clones, though not all of them. Among 150,000 to 200,000 clones listed, approximately 60% were seen once. Broader study findings: Normal scalp showed lower clonality than lesional scalp, especially alopecia totalis/universalis.

On this clone itself: The antigen is not known.

Germline V gene sequence: CDR1 SGHTA, CDR2 FQGNSA. The CDR3 is made up of 14 amino acids. The germline V and J ends were trimmed by 1 base and 3 bases, with 9 bases remaining between them. Sequencing used CD4+ T cells sorted from blood. This receptor was identified in a human donor in good health. The chain uses TRBV7-2 and TRBJ1-2; D remains unclear. For the CDR3, the DNA is TGTGCCAGCAGCTTAGACGGAGGAGACTATGGCTACACCTTC. This gives the protein CASSLDGGDYGYTF.